Shown below are 19 T cell receptor beta chains from a single sample sequenced in a study of blood T cell repertoires in COVID-19. The method was immunoSEQ multiplex PCR; TCRdb's version includes in-frame clones alone and lacks a portion of them. Of 90,000 to 120,000 clones listed, about nine tenths are singletons. Sequenced material: peripheral blood. Source of these receptors: a young woman with acute or convalescent COVID-19.

V and J are TRBV6-5 and TRBJ2-7; 10 nucleotides align to TRBD2. Germline V CDR1 and CDR2: MNHEY, SVGAGI. This CDR3 contains 15 residues. V was clipped by 7 bases and J by 5 bases; unmatched bases: 11. The CDR3 nucleotides are TGTGCCAGCAAGCTGAGGACTAGCGGACACGACGAGCAGTACTTC. Protein product: CASKLRTSGHDEQYF.

This chain links TRBV5-5 with TRBJ1-1; the D gene is possibly TRBD1 (6 bases). The ends were cut back, 2 bases at V and 4 bases at J, with 9 bases in the middle. Looked up from germline, CDR1 is SGHKS and CDR2 is YYEKEE (reference sequence). The CDR3 consists of 13 residues. The DNA of the CDR3 is TGTGCCAGCAGCTTCAGGGGAGTCACTGAAGCTTTCTTT. Translation gives CASSFRGVTEAFF. Combining the CDR3 with reference TRBV5-5 and TRBJ1-1 gives the whole variable domain DAGVTQSPTHLIKTRGQQVTLRCSPISGHKSVSWYQQVLGQGPQFIFQYYEKEERGRGNFPDRFSARQFPNYSSELNVNALLLGDSALYLCASSFRGVTEAFFGQGTRLTVV.

The table lists this clone with a count of one. This chain uses TRBV15 with TRBJ2-1; D perhaps matches TRBD1 (5 bases). The CDR3 covers 12 residues. Trimming left V 6 bases short and J 10 bases short, with 13 bases between. Germline CDR1 is LNHNV and CDR2 is YYDKDF (reference sequence). Here the CDR3 reads CATRATVGEQFF. CDR3 DNA: TGTGCCACCAGGGCGACAGTGGGGGAGCAGTTCTTC.

CDR3 DNA sequence: TGTGCCAGCTCCGAGCGGAAGAACTCCTACGAGCAGTACTTC. Translation: CASSERKNSYEQYF. This chain joins TRBV6-5 and TRBJ2-7; weak D call: TRBD2 (5 bases). CDR1 MNHEY and CDR2 SVGAGI come from the germline V gene. Trimming removed 8 bases from V and 0 bases from J, with 14 bases in between. The CDR3 extends over 14 amino acids.

This clone has just a few counts. The V and J genes are TRBV29-1 and TRBJ1-2; 9 positions match TRBD1. The CDR3 length is 13 residues. The germline gives CDR1 SQVTM, CDR2 ANQGSEA. Trimming took 6 bases from V and 3 from J; bases not matched to a gene: 5. CDR3 DNA: TGCAGCGTCGACGGACAGGGGCACTATGGCTACACCTTC. Translating gives CSVDGQGHYGYTF.

J is TRBJ1-1 and V is TRBV30, with TRBD1 matching over 8 bases. V lost 8 bases to trimming and J lost 0 bases; unmatched junction nucleotides: 8. CDR1 and CDR2 (germline): GTSNPN, SVGIG (reference sequence). There are 14 residues in the CDR3. Written as DNA, the CDR3 is TGTGCCCGAGGACAGGGCGAAATGAACACTGAAGCTTTCTTT. It specifies CARGQGEMNTEAFF.

On this clone: The same CDR3 also results from other DNA sequences found in this sample. This chain uses TRBV18 with TRBJ2-7, with 7 bases matching TRBD1. CDR3 size: 14 residues. Germline V gene lookup returns CDR1 KGHSH and CDR2 LQKENI. Losses at the gene ends were 1 base for V and 0 bases for J; bases not matched to a gene: 0. CDR3 residues: CASSPRDSSYEQYF. Written as DNA, the CDR3 is TGTGCCAGCTCACCACGGGACAGCTCCTACGAGCAGTACTTC.

The table lists this clone with a count of one. The chain joins TRBV7-2 to TRBJ2-2; possible D gene TRBD1, 6 bases. The CDR3 is 15 amino acids. V lost 5 bases, J lost 5 bases, and 15 bases lay in between. The germline V gene encodes CDR1 SGHTA and CDR2 FQGNSA. The CDR3 sequence is CASSRGQYTTGELFF. CDR3 sequence (DNA): TGTGCCAGCAGCCGCGGACAGTACACTACCGGGGAGCTGTTTTTT.

This CDR3 is CASSPSGSGEQYF. CDR3 nucleotides: TGCGCCAGCAGCCCCTCGGGGTCCGGCGAGCAGTACTTC. The rearrangement links TRBV5-1 to TRBJ2-7; D is perhaps TRBD2 (5 bases). CDR1 is SGHRS and CDR2 is YFSETQ in the germline V gene. The CDR3 contains 13 residues. Trimming shortened V by 4 bases and J by 6 bases, and 14 bases separated the two germline ends.

This clone was detected only once. The V gene is TRBV9, the J gene TRBJ1-5; TRBD1 matches 7 bases. Germline-derived CDR1 and CDR2 are SGDLS and YYNGEE. V gave up 2 bases and J gave up 2 bases; unmatched junction bases: 1. The CDR3 consists of 14 residues. The chain's CDR3 is CASSVGTGNQPQHF. CDR3 coding DNA: TGTGCCAGCAGCGTGGGGACAGGCAATCAGCCCCAGCATTTT.

This clone is a singleton in its sample. This chain uses TRBV10-3 with TRBJ1-2; D is ambiguous. The CDR3 runs 14 residues. Germline V CDR1 and CDR2: ENHRY, SYGVKD. Trimming stripped 4 bases from V and 0 bases from J, with 9 bases between. CDR3 residues: CAISVRGANYGYTF. The CDR3 DNA is TGTGCCATCAGTGTGCGGGGAGCTAACTATGGCTACACCTTC.

The rearrangement links TRBV2 to TRBJ2-1, with 11 bases lining up with TRBD2. This CDR3 has 15 amino acids. The junction had 6 bases not matched to a gene; V was cut back by 6 bases and J by 5 bases. Germline V gene sequence: CDR1 SNHLY, CDR2 FYNNEI. CDR3 nucleotide sequence: TGTGCCAGCAGCGCCACTAGCGGGGGAGACAATGAGCAGTTCTTC. Protein: CASSATSGGDNEQFF. The variable domain in full, completed from reference TRBV2 and TRBJ2-1, reads EPEVTQTPSHQVTQMGQEVILRCVPISNHLYFYWYRQILGQKVEFLVSFYNNEISEKSEIFDDQFSVERPDGSNFTLKIRSTKLEDSAMYFCASSATSGGDNEQFFGPGTRLTVL.

This clone was counted once. V is TRBV6-4 and J is TRBJ2-7, with TRBD2 matching 8 bases. This CDR3 is built from 15 residues. Germline V gene data show CDR1 as MRHNA and CDR2 as SNTAGT. V was clipped by 3 bases and J by 4 bases; unmatched bases: 8. The CDR3 is CASSDGGTRPYEQYF. The DNA of the CDR3 is TGTGCCAGCAGTGATGGTGGGACTAGGCCATACGAGCAGTACTTC.

This clone occurred a few times. V gene TRBV19 combines with J gene TRBJ2-7; 11 positions agree with TRBD2. The CDR3 is 18 residues long. Germline values: CDR1 LNHDA, CDR2 SQIVND (reference sequence). With V trimmed by 6 bases and J by 3 bases, 16 bases remained unmatched. The chain's CDR3 is CASSNYPSLAGGFYEQYF. Written as DNA, the CDR3 is TGTGCCAGTAGCAACTACCCCAGCCTAGCGGGAGGTTTCTACGAGCAGTACTTC. Filled out from reference TRBV19 and TRBJ2-7, the complete variable domain reads DGGITQSPKYLFRKEGQNVTLSCEQNLNHDAMYWYRQDPGQGLRLIYYSQIVNDFQKGDIAEGYSVSREKKESFPLTVTSAQKNPTAFYLCASSNYPSLAGGFYEQYFGPGTRLTVT.

This clone is large. The chain carries TRBV9 and TRBJ2-6; 9 nucleotides align to TRBD1. The germline CDR1 and CDR2 sequences are SGDLS and YYNGEE. The CDR3 totals 18 residues. V was clipped by 2 bases and J by 0 bases; unmatched bases: 6. The CDR3 region is CASSVSGQGISGANVLTF. The DNA for the CDR3 is TGTGCCAGCAGCGTCTCGGGACAGGGTATCTCTGGGGCCAACGTCCTGACTTTC.

CDR3 bases: TGTGCCAGCAGCCATAGCGGGGGGATACAAGAGACCCAGTACTTC. Protein sequence: CASSHSGGIQETQYF. V gene TRBV6-2 or TRBV6-3 combines with J gene TRBJ2-5, with 10 bases matching TRBD2. Germline trimming cut 6 bases from V and 2 bases from J; bases unmatched to any gene: 6. The CDR3 runs 15 residues. Looked up from germline, CDR1 is MNHEY and CDR2 is SVGEGT.

The J gene is TRBJ1-5, the V gene TRBV7-8; tentatively, D is TRBD1 (5 bases). The V end was cut by 5 bases, the J end by 8 bases, with 19 bases between. CDR3 length: 15 amino acids. Germline V lookup: CDR1 SGHVS, CDR2 FQNEAQ. CDR3 region: CASSRKPGGWEPQHF. CDR3 DNA sequence: TGTGCCAGCAGCAGAAAGCCCGGGGGGTGGGAGCCCCAGCATTTT.

This rearrangement joins TRBV6-5 to TRBJ1-3; 9 bases are a match to TRBD1. The CDR3 spans 16 residues. CDR1 is MNHEY and CDR2 is SVGAGI in the germline V gene. Trimming at V came to 3 bases and at J to 3 bases, leaving 6 bases not matched to a gene. The chain's CDR3 is CASSYERTGVGNTIYF. The CDR3, as DNA: TGTGCCAGCAGTTATGAGCGGACAGGGGTTGGAAACACCATATATTTT.

This chain uses TRBV11-2 with TRBJ2-7, with TRBD1 matching over 10 bases. This CDR3 contains 13 residues. V lost 4 bases and J lost 6; bases outside the gene matches: 3. CDR1 is SGHAT, CDR2 FQNNGV, per germline. The CDR3 loop is CASSYGTGVEQYF. The CDR3 region has the DNA TGTGCCAGCAGCTACGGGACAGGGGTCGAGCAGTACTTC.